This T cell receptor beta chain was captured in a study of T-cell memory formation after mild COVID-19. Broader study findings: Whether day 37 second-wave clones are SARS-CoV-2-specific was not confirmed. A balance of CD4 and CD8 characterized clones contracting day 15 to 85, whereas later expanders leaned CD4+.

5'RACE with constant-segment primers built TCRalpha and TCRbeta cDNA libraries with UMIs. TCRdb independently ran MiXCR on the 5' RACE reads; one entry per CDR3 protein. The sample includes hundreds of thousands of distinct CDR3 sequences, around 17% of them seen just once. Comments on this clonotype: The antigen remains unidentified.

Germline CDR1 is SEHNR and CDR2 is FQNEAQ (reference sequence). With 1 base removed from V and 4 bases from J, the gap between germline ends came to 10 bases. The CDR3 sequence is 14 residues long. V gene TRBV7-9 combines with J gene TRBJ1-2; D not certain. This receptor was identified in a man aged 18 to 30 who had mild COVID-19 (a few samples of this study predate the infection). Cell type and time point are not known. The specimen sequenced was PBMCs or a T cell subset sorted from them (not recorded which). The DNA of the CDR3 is TGTGCCAGCAGCTTAGGGGATTTTGGCTATGGCTACACCTTC. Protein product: CASSLGDFGYGYTF.